This T cell receptor (beta chain) was captured by sequencing in a study of cytomegalovirus exposure and HLA in healthy donors. Study outcomes and limitations: It was confirmed in vitro that a few of the CMV-associated chains were specific for CMV antigens.

Generated by immunoSEQ multiplex PCR, the TCRdb table keeps only in-frame clones and is missing some. Of some 120,000 clones listed, roughly 95% were seen once; the top ten hold about 1.7%. The germline gives CDR1 MNHEY, CDR2 SMNVEV (reference sequence). The junction had 1 base not matched to a gene; V was cut back by 5 bases and J by 4 bases. This CDR3 spans 13 amino acids. Details on this clone: Its specificity is not known. The same CDR3 is also encoded by other DNA sequences in this sample.

Source material: PBMCs. This TCR derives from a man aged 18-30 years in good health and CMV-seronegative. The chain carries TRBV27 and TRBJ2-7; 11 nucleotides match TRBD2. The CDR3 loop is CASSLAGGYEQYF. CDR3 coding DNA: TGTGCCAGCAGTCTAGCGGGAGGATACGAGCAGTACTTC.